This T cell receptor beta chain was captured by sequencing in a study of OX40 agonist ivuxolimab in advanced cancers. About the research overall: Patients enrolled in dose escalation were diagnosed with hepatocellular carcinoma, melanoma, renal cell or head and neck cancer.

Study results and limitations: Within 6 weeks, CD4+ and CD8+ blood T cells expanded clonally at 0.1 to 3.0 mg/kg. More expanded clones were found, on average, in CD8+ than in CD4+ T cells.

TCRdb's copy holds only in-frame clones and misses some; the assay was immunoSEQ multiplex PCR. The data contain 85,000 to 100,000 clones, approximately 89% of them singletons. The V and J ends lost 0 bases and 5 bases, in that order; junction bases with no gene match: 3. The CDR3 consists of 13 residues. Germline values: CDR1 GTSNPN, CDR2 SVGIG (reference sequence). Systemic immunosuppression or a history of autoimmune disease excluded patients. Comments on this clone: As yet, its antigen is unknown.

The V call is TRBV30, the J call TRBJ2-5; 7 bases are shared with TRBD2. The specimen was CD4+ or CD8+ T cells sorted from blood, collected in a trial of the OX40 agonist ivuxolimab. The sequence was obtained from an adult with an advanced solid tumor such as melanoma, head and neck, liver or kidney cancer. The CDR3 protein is CAWSVGLVETQYF. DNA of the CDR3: TGTGCCTGGAGTGTCGGACTAGTGGAGACCCAGTACTTC.